This T cell receptor (beta chain) was captured by sequencing in a study of blood T cell repertoires in COVID-19. Germline CDR1 SGHTA, CDR2 FQGNSA. V lost 6 bases, J lost 6 bases, and 20 bases lay in between. The CDR3 totals 15 residues. Sequencing was performed with immunoSEQ multiplex PCR; in TCRdb, only in-frame clones are kept and a portion is missing. The sample shows roughly 250,000 clones, approximately 90% of them seen only once. This chain joins TRBV7-2 and TRBJ1-1; D remains unclear. Sequenced material: PBMCs or T cells enriched from blood (not recorded which). The source is a woman in her late teens or twenties who had recovered from COVID-19. DNA for the CDR3: TGTGCCAGCAGTGACTCCGGTCCGATTGGCGCTGAAGCTTTCTTT. Residues: CASSDSGPIGAEAFF.